These T cell receptor beta chains were read from a single sample in a study of T-cell reconstitution after alpha-beta-depleted transplantation in children. Using its own MiXCR run on the PCR reads, TCRdb lists one record per CDR3 protein. In the table there are 330,000 or so distinct CDR3 sequences, 10% of which are singletons. Sequencing used PBMCs from the stem cell graft donor, obtained from the stem cell graft. Receptors originate from a human donor who donated a stem cell graft to a child with acute lymphoblastic leukemia. Both conserved end residues are part of each CDR3. D genes are given only for firm matches. Clone size, where shown, is once, few, many, or a class for clones that have expanded.

clone size	J gene	D gene	V gene	CDR3 protein	CDR3 DNA
NA	TRBJ1-3	NA	TRBV7-8	CASSSEGRNSGNTIYF	TGTGCCAGCAGCTCGGAGGGACGGAACTCTGGAAACACCATATATTTT
NA	TRBJ2-1	TRBD2	TRBV12-3/TRBV12-4	CASSSRLAGLF	TGTGCCAGCAGTTCGCGACTAGCGGGACTCTTC
few	TRBJ2-1	NA	TRBV12-3/TRBV12-4	CASSQTRRSYNEQFF	TGTGCCAGCAGTCAGACTCGTAGGTCCTACAATGAGCAGTTCTTC
many	TRBJ1-6	NA	TRBV28	CASSLGGLNSPLHF	TGTGCCAGCAGTTTGGGGGGGCTTAATTCACCCCTCCACTTT
few	TRBJ1-3	NA	TRBV12-3/TRBV12-4	CASSPYGSGNTIYF	TGTGCCAGCAGTCCATATGGATCTGGAAACACCATATATTTT
NA	TRBJ2-1	TRBD2	TRBV3-1	CASSLRGMAGEVQFF	TGTGCCAGCAGCTTGCGGGGGATGGCGGGAGAGGTACAGTTCTTC
NA	TRBJ2-7	NA	TRBV15	CATSRDVAPSSYEQYF	TGTGCCACCAGCAGAGATGTGGCGCCGTCCTCCTACGAGCAGTACTTC
many	TRBJ2-5	TRBD2	TRBV5-1	CASSLSLAGGPQETQYF	TGCGCCAGCAGCTTGTCCCTAGCGGGAGGACCTCAAGAGACCCAGTACTTC
few	TRBJ2-3	TRBD2	TRBV7-6	CASSSPGLAEQDTQYF	TGTGCCAGCAGCTCCCCGGGACTAGCGGAGCAAGATACGCAGTATTTT
many	TRBJ2-7	NA	TRBV4-1	CASSRSLSYEQYF	TGCGCCAGCAGCCGGAGCCTATCCTACGAGCAGTACTTC
few	TRBJ2-4	TRBD2	TRBV27	CASSFGGRVAKNIQYF	TGTGCCAGCAGTTTCGGGGGGAGGGTAGCCAAAAACATTCAGTACTTC
many	TRBJ2-5	TRBD2	TRBV29-1	CSVEVAGDQETQYF	TGCAGCGTTGAAGTAGCGGGTGATCAAGAGACCCAGTACTTC
few	TRBJ1-2	NA	TRBV12-3/TRBV12-4	CASSLALQRTHGYTF	TGTGCCAGCAGTCTCGCCCTCCAACGGACCCATGGCTACACCTTC
few	TRBJ2-2	NA	TRBV5-1	CASSLVGAANTGELFF	TGCGCCAGCAGCTTGGTCGGGGCAGCGAACACCGGGGAGCTGTTTTTT
NA	TRBJ2-3	TRBD2	TRBV4-2	CASSQVSLLAGDSDTQYF	TGTGCCAGCAGCCAAGTTTCTTTGCTAGCGGGAGACTCAGATACGCAGTATTTT
NA	TRBJ1-5	NA	TRBV7-9	CASSLGAMGGQPQHF	TGTGCCAGCAGCTTAGGGGCAATGGGCGGTCAGCCCCAGCATTTT
many	TRBJ2-2	NA	TRBV5-1	CASSLQGRPGELFF	TGCGCCAGCAGCTTACAGGGGAGGCCCGGGGAGCTGTTTTTT
few	TRBJ2-5	TRBD1	TRBV5-1	CASSYTGEEQETQYF	TGCGCCAGCAGCTACACAGGGGAAGAGCAAGAGACCCAGTACTTC
NA	TRBJ2-5	TRBD2	TRBV18	CASSLTSGDLQETQYF	TGTGCCAGCTCACTGACTAGCGGGGACCTCCAAGAGACCCAGTACTTC
many	TRBJ2-7	TRBD2	TRBV30	CAWDIAGGSGEQYF	TGTGCCTGGGACATAGCGGGAGGATCGGGCGAGCAGTACTTC
few	TRBJ2-1	NA	TRBV11-2	CASSIARNGYNEQFF	TGTGCCAGCAGCATAGCAAGGAACGGCTACAATGAGCAGTTCTTC
few	TRBJ1-1	NA	TRBV5-1	CATWSGVDGTEAFF	TGCGCCACCTGGAGTGGGGTAGATGGCACTGAAGCTTTCTTT
NA	TRBJ1-2	NA	TRBV24-1	CATSDLRMSQGYTF	TGTGCCACCAGTGATTTGAGGATGTCGCAGGGCTACACCTTC